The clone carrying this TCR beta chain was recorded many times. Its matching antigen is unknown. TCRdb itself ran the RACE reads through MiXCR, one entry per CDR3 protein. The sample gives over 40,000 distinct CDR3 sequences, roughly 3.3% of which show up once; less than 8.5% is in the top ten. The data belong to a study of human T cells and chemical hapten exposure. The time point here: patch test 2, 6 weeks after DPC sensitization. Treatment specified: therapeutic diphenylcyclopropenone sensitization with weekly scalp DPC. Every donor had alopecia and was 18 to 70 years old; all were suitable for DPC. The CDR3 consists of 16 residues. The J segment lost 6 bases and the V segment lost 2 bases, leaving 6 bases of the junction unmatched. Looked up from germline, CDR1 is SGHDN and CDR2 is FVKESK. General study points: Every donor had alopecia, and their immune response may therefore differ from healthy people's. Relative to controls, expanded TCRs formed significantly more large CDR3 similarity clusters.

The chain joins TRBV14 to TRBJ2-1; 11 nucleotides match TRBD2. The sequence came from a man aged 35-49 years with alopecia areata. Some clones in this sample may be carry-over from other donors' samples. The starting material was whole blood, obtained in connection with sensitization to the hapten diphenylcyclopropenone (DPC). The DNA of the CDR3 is TGTGCCAGCAGCCAATTTAGCGGGAGGGTCGGCAATGAGCAGTTCTTC. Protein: CASSQFSGRVGNEQFF. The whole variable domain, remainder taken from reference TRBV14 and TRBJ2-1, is EAGVTQFPSHSVIEKGQTVTLRCDPISGHDNLYWYRRVMGKEIKFLLHFVKESKQDESGMPNNRFLAERTGGTYSTLKVQPAELEDSGVYFCASSQFSGRVGNEQFFGPGTRLTVL.